This TCR beta chain was identified in a study of cytomegalovirus exposure and HLA in healthy donors. PCR used 60 Vbeta primers and 13 Jbeta primers. Profiling relied on immunoSEQ multiplex PCR, and the TCRdb table lists in-frame clones only, not all of them. This repertoire comprises 25,000 to 40,000 clones; its ten largest clones make up 4.8%. Healthy bone marrow donors formed the donor group. The CDR3 loop spans 13 amino acids. CDR1 and CDR2 (germline): SGHAT, FQDESV (reference sequence). V was pared by 0 bases and J by 5 bases, with 5 bases between. The TCR was taken from a female donor in good health and CMV-seronegative. Sequencing used PBMCs. The rearrangement uses TRBV11-1 and TRBJ1-5; D remains unclear. The CDR3, as DNA: TGTGCCAGCAGCTTAGCGCGGGATCAGCCCCAGCATTTT. Its protein is CASSLARDQPQHF.